A single sample is the source of the 17 T cell receptor beta chains below, sequenced in a study of blood T cell repertoires in COVID-19. Here immunoSEQ multiplex PCR was the method, and the copy in TCRdb shows in-frame clones only, minus some. The repertoire holds 140,000 or so clones, with approximately 88% as singletons. The sequencing input was peripheral blood. The receptor set was obtained from a human donor in a cohort sampled during active COVID-19.

The V call is TRBV27, the J call TRBJ2-4, with no clear D. Germline CDR1 is MNHEY and CDR2 is SMNVEV (reference sequence). The CDR3 is 14 amino acids. The V end was cut by 3 bases, the J end by 1 base, with 7 bases between. For the CDR3, the DNA is TGTGCCAGCAGTTTCAACAGTGCCAAAAACATTCAGTACTTC. This translates into CASSFNSAKNIQYF.

The CDR3 region is CASSQGDSTGELFF. CDR3 sequence (DNA): TGCGCCAGCAGTCAAGGAGACTCCACCGGGGAGCTGTTTTTT. The chain joins TRBV23-1 to TRBJ2-2; no reliable D call. TRBV23-1 is placed among ORFs of uncertain function. CDR3 length: 14 residues. The V end lost 2 bases, the J end lost 4 bases, and 8 bases lay between the germline ends.

The chain uses TRBV19 and TRBJ1-2; D is unresolved. This CDR3 has 14 residues. Germline CDR1 LNHDA, CDR2 SQIVND (reference sequence). V lost 1 base and J lost 4, with 10 bases in between. CDR3 sequence reads: CASSIGPGLYGYTF. CDR3 DNA sequence: TGTGCCAGTAGTATAGGTCCAGGCCTCTATGGCTACACCTTC. The full variable domain, in which reference TRBV19 and TRBJ1-2 provide the parts outside the CDR3, is DGGITQSPKYLFRKEGQNVTLSCEQNLNHDAMYWYRQDPGQGLRLIYYSQIVNDFQKGDIAEGYSVSREKKESFPLTVTSAQKNPTAFYLCASSIGPGLYGYTFGSGTRLTVV.

The chain combines TRBV5-4 with TRBJ1-5; 8 nucleotides match TRBD1. CDR3 length: 15 residues. The V and J ends lost 4 bases and 4 bases, in that order; junction bases with no gene match: 7. The germline CDR1 and CDR2 sequences are SGHNT and YYREEE (reference sequence). The CDR3 DNA reads as TGTGCCAGCAGCGTGGACAGGGCGCCAAATCAGCCCCAGCATTTT. This encodes CASSVDRAPNQPQHF.

The chain has TRBV29-1 and TRBJ1-1, with D unresolved. The V gene's germline CDR1 is SQVTM and CDR2 ANQGSEA. The CDR3 is made up of 12 amino acids. Trimming pared 4 bases from V and 7 bases from J, leaving 13 bases between. The CDR3 coding sequence is TGCAGCGTTGTAGAGTCCGGGGTTGAAGCTTTCTTT. Translated, it gives CSVVESGVEAFF.

The genes are TRBV6-5 and TRBJ2-2; the match to TRBD2 covers 8 bases. Germline V gene lookup returns CDR1 MNHEY and CDR2 SVGAGI. The CDR3 length is 14 residues. The ends lost 7 bases at V and 3 bases at J; junction bases unmatched: 4. CDR3 protein: CASTGGLDTGELFF. As DNA, the CDR3 is TGTGCCAGCACGGGGGGGCTGGACACCGGGGAGCTGTTTTTT.

This clone was picked up one time. CDR3 sequence reads: CASRNSGGANYEQYF. The CDR3 DNA sequence: TGTGCCAGCAGGAATTCGGGAGGGGCCAACTACGAGCAGTACTTC. V is TRBV6-5 and J is TRBJ2-7; 8 nucleotides line up with TRBD2. Losses at the gene ends were 6 bases for V and 3 bases for J; bases not matched to a gene: 10. Germline assignment: CDR1 MNHEY and CDR2 SVGAGI. The CDR3 is made up of 15 amino acids.

The sample holds a few counts of this clone. The DNA is omitted, as the CDR3 cannot be located on it reliably, and the CDR3 follows TCRdb's listing. V and J are TRBV28 and TRBJ2-5; the DNA was not used to check the table's D call, TRBD1. CDR1 and CDR2 from the germline V gene are MDHEN and SYDVKM. The CDR3 totals 14 residues, both ends included. CDR3 loop: CASSSSGQGETQYF.

The CDR3 here is CASSYLGPGEQFF. The CDR3 bases are TGTGCCAGCAGTTACTTGGGGCCCGGTGAGCAGTTCTTC. The chain recombines TRBV6-5 with TRBJ2-1, with a weak D call TRBD1 (5 bases). V dropped 1 base and J dropped 9 bases, with 10 bases sitting between them. Germline CDR1 is MNHEY and CDR2 is SVGAGI. The CDR3 is 13 residues long.

V usage is TRBV19 and J usage is TRBJ2-1; no reliable D call. Deletions cut 1 base from V and 4 bases from J, with 2 bases between. From germline, CDR1 is LNHDA and CDR2 SQIVND (reference sequence). CDR3 length equals 12 residues. DNA of the CDR3: TGTGCCAGTAGTATAGCTTACAATGAGCAGTTCTTC. This codes for CASSIAYNEQFF.

The V gene is TRBV28, the J gene TRBJ2-7; 9 nucleotides line up with TRBD1. The CDR3 runs 15 residues. CDR1 is MDHEN and CDR2 is SYDVKM in the germline V gene. Germline trimming cut 5 bases from V and 7 bases from J; bases unmatched to any gene: 12. The CDR3 loop is CASSPRRDRVREQYF. CDR3 DNA sequence: TGTGCCAGCAGTCCCCGCCGGGACAGGGTTCGGGAGCAGTACTTC.

On this clone: A junction end diverges from the germline sequence, so it may reflect a read error. V is TRBV19 and J is TRBJ1-2; D unclear. The CDR3 has 12 amino acids. Germline CDR1 LNHDA, CDR2 SQIVND (reference sequence). The CDR3 nucleotides are TGTGCCAGTACGGGTTGGGGAGGCGCGTTCGCCTTC. Its translation: CASTGWGGAFAF. Using reference TRBV19 and TRBJ1-2 for the parts outside the CDR3, the full variable domain is DGGITQSPKYLFRKEGQNVTLSCEQNLNHDAMYWYRQDPGQGLRLIYYSQIVNDFQKGDIAEGYSVSREKKESFPLTVTSAQKNPTAFYLCASTGWGGAFAFGSGTRLTVV.

This sequence joins TRBV28 and TRBJ1-2; the match to TRBD1 covers 8 bases. The CDR3 length is 15 residues. Germline-derived CDR1 and CDR2 are MDHEN and SYDVKM. Trimming removed 5 bases from V and 1 base from J; junction bases left unmatched: 6. CDR3 residues: CASSPIDRGNYGYTF. For the CDR3, the DNA is TGTGCCAGCAGTCCCATCGACAGGGGTAACTATGGCTACACCTTC.

In its sample, this clone was seen once. The chain has TRBV21-1 and TRBJ2-7; the table assigns TRBD1, which was not confirmed against the DNA. TRBV21-1 corresponds to a pseudogene. This CDR3 comprises 15 residues. The CDR3 loop reads CASSDRGKDSYEQYV. The CDR3 DNA follows: TGTGCCAGCAGCGACAGGGGGAAAGACTCCTACGAGCAGTACGTC.

This chain links TRBV7-8 with TRBJ2-2; 7 bases align to TRBD1. Germline V gives CDR1 SGHVS, CDR2 FQNEAQ. V lost 5 bases to trimming and J lost 2 bases; unmatched junction nucleotides: 5. The CDR3 is made up of 15 amino acids. The CDR3 is CASSRRDRNTGELFF. CDR3 nucleotide sequence: TGTGCCAGCAGCCGCCGGGACAGAAACACCGGGGAGCTGTTTTTT.

V usage is TRBV11-2 and J usage is TRBJ2-7; D is unclear. Trimming shortened V by 4 bases and J by 4 bases, and 11 bases separated the two germline ends. This CDR3 is 13 amino acids long. Germline lookup yields CDR1 SGHAT and CDR2 FQNNGV. As DNA, the CDR3 is TGTGCCAGCAGCTCCCCTTCCCCTTACGAGCAGTACGTC. Its protein product is CASSSPSPYEQYV.

The chain uses TRBV7-8 and TRBJ2-7, with TRBD1 matching over 10 bases. This CDR3 spans 15 amino acids. Trimming at V came to 5 bases and at J to 6 bases, leaving 10 bases not matched to a gene. The germline CDR1 and CDR2 sequences are SGHVS and FQNEAQ. The CDR3 loop is CASSPRTGGMFEQYF. The CDR3 region has the DNA TGTGCCAGCAGCCCCCGGACAGGGGGAATGTTCGAGCAGTACTTC.